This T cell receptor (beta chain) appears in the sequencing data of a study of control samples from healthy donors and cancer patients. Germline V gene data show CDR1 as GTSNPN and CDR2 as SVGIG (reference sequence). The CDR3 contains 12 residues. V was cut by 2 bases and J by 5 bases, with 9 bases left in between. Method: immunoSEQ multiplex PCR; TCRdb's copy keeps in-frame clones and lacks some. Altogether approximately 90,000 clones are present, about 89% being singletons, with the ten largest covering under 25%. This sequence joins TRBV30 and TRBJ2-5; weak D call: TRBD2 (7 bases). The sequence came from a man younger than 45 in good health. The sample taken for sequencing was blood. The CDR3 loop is CAWSTGGETQYF. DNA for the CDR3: TGTGCCTGGAGTACGGGGGGCGAGACCCAGTACTTC. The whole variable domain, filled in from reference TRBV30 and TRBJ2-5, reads SQTIHQWPATLVQPVGSPLSLECTVEGTSNPNLYWYRQAAGRGLQLLFYSVGIGQISSEVPQNLSASRPQDRQFILSSKKLLLSDSGFYLCAWSTGGETQYFGPGTRLLVL.